This T cell receptor beta chain was recovered during a study of T cells in Graves' hyperthyroidism and ophthalmopathy. Study results and limitations: Most thyroid clonotypes expanded above 0.001 appeared in blood too. From stable hyperthyroidism, ophthalmopathy was set apart by a 13 V-J model.

As for this clonotype: Its target is not known. Germline is not matched at one junction end, which may reflect a read error.

PBMCs were collected from a roughly 9.7 ml volume of fresh peripheral blood. The CDR3 is 13 residues long. The germline CDR1 and CDR2 sequences are SGHAT and FQNNGV. Authors of the study amplified TCR beta CDR3 regions from RNA transcripts. During a first-round RT-PCR of the TCR CDR3, the HTBI primer set was used. MiXCR was run by TCRdb on the multiplex PCR reads, yielding one entry per CDR3 protein. This table has some 720,000 distinct CDR3 sequences, roughly 17% appearing once. The chain carries TRBV11-2 and TRBJ2-7; no firm D call. The sequence was collected from a man younger than 30 with Graves' hyperthyroidism. The sequenced sample was blood. Written as DNA, the CDR3 is TGTGCCGGCAGCTTATATCCTTTAGGGGAGCAGTACTTC. Translation: CAGSLYPLGEQYF.